This paragraph covers one T cell receptor beta chain sequence. A much larger clone sits a single nucleotide away, making a read error possible. TCRdb re-called the 5' RACE reads through MiXCR, storing one row per CDR3 protein. The table records 250,000 or so distinct CDR3 sequences, more than 20% of them present only once. Germline CDR1 and CDR2: SGHRS and YFSETQ. V lost 4 bases and J lost 2, with 15 bases in between. The CDR3 runs 15 residues. This sample was taken from a study of CD8 T cells in ankylosing spondylitis. The rearrangement uses TRBV5-1 and TRBJ2-5; D tentatively reads TRBD1 or TRBD2 (5 bases each). The clonotype comes from a male donor with ankylosing spondylitis or in good health (not recorded which). The sequenced material came from blood, either unsorted or a sorted T cell fraction (not recorded which). The CDR3 sequence: CASSRGGGYQETQYF. The CDR3 nucleotides read TGCGCCAGCAGCCGCGGTGGGGGATATCAAGAGACCCAGTACTTC.